Presented here are 10 T cell receptor beta chains from one specimen sequenced in a study of monozygotic twins with inflammatory bowel disease. TCRdb re-analyzed the 5' RACE reads; it lists each CDR3 protein once, without DNA. Listed are 350,000 to 500,000 distinct CDR3 sequences; 2% to 2.5% falls within the top ten. The sample was blood. The receptors come from a human donor with ulcerative colitis or Crohn's disease, or a healthy co-twin of an affected twin (not recorded which).

The V and J genes are TRBV6-1 and TRBJ2-3; TCRdb indicates TRBD1, and absent DNA this call remains unverified. Germline CDR1 and CDR2: MNHNS and SASEGT. The CDR3 covers 15 residues. The CDR3 loop is CASRTGLLGGDTQYF.

The CDR3 spells CASSLETSLHTGELFF. The V gene is TRBV5-1, the J gene TRBJ2-2; TCRdb names TRBD2, which stays unverified in the absence of DNA. This CDR3 is built from 16 residues. The germline V gene has CDR1 SGHRS and CDR2 YFSETQ.

The chain employs TRBV14 and TRBJ2-7; no DNA is available, so the TRBD2 call from TCRdb remains unchecked. Germline assignment: CDR1 SGHDN and CDR2 FVKESK. This CDR3 region has 14 residues. CDR3 in amino acids: CASSQYFTRGEQYF.

The chain combines TRBV7-2 with TRBJ2-5; lacking DNA, the TRBD2 call made by TCRdb goes unchecked. The CDR3 totals 15 residues. Germline V gives CDR1 SGHTA, CDR2 FQGNSA. This chain's CDR3 is CASSFGLAIGETQYF.

The CDR3 region is CASSAASGYEQYF. This chain joins TRBV2 and TRBJ2-7; lacking DNA, the TRBD2 call made by TCRdb goes unchecked. Germline CDR1 and CDR2: SNHLY and FYNNEI. CDR3 length: 13 amino acids. The full variable domain, with the rest looked up from reference TRBV2 and TRBJ2-7, is EPEVTQTPSHQVTQMGQEVILRCVPISNHLYFYWYRQILGQKVEFLVSFYNNEISEKSEIFDDQFSVERPDGSNFTLKIRSTKLEDSAMYFCASSAASGYEQYFGPGTRLTVT.

The rearrangement links TRBV5-1 to TRBJ2-1. The CDR3 loop spans 12 amino acids. Germline lookup yields CDR1 SGHRS and CDR2 YFSETQ. This chain's CDR3 is CASQYHYNEQFF.

The gene calls are TRBV29-1 and TRBJ2-3. Germline CDR1 reads SQVTM; CDR2 reads ANQGSEA. The CDR3 covers 16 residues. The CDR3 region is CSVSAGSGRGADTQYF.

The chain is built from TRBV6-1 and TRBJ2-6. The CDR3 length is 14 residues. The germline V gene encodes CDR1 MNHNS and CDR2 SASEGT. CDR3 sequence reads: CASRVTSGANVLTF.

The V call is TRBV7-3, the J call TRBJ2-7; with no DNA, the TCRdb D assignment of TRBD1 cannot be verified. Germline CDR1 reads SGHTA; CDR2 reads FQGTGA. The CDR3 runs to 15 residues. CDR3 sequence: CASSAAGQLAYEQYF.

This sequence joins TRBV24-1 and TRBJ2-1; the D call from TCRdb, TRBD2, cannot be confirmed without DNA. The CDR3 spans 13 residues. CDR1 and CDR2 (germline): KGHDR, SFDVKD. The CDR3: CATSPREGHEQFF.